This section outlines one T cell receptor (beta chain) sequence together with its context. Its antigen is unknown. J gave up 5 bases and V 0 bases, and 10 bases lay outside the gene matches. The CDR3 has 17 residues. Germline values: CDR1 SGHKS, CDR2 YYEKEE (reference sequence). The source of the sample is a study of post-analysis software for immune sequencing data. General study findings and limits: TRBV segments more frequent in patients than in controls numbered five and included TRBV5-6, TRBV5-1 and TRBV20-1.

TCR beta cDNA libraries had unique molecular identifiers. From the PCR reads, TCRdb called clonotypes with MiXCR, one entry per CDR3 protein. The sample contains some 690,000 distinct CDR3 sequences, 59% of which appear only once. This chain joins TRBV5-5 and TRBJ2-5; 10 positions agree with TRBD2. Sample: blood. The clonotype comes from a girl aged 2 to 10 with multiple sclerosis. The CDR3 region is CASSLAISGGARETQYF. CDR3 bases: TGTGCCAGCAGCTTGGCCATCAGCGGGGGGGCCCGGGAGACCCAGTACTTC.